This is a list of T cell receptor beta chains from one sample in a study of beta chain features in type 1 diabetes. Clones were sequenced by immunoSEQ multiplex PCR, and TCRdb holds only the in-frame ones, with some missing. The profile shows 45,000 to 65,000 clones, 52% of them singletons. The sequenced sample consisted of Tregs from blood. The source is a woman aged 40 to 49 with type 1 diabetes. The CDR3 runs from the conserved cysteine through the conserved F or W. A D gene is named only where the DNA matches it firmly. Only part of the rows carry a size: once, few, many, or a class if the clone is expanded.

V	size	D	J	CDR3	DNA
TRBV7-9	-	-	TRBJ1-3	CASSFQVLSGNTIYF	TGTGCCAGCAGCTTTCAGGTCCTCTCTGGAAACACCATATATTTT
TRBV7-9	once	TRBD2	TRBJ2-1	CASRPPGLAVNEQFF	TGTGCCAGCAGACCTCCGGGACTAGCGGTAAATGAGCAGTTCTTC
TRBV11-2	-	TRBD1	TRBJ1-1	CASSFLQGSEAFF	TGTGCCAGCAGCTTTTTACAGGGGTCGGAAGCTTTCTTT
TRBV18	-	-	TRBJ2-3	CASSPITGGPTDTQYF	TGTGCCAGCTCACCCATAACAGGCGGTCCCACAGATACGCAGTATTTT
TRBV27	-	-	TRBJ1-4	CASSFSGEKLFF	TGTGCCAGCAGTTTCTCAGGGGAAAAACTGTTTTTT
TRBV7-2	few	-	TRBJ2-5	CASSPAVRGETQYF	TGTGCCAGCAGCCCGGCGGTCCGAGGAGAGACCCAGTACTTC
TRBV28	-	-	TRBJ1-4	CASSLGLSLGKLFF	TGTGCCAGCAGCCTAGGACTCTCCTTGGGAAAACTGTTTTTT
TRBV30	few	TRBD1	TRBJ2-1	CAWRPTGNEQFF	TGTGCCTGGAGGCCGACAGGGAATGAGCAGTTCTTC
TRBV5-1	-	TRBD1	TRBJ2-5	CASAGQEQETQYF	TGCGCCAGCGCGGGACAGGAGCAAGAGACCCAGTACTTC
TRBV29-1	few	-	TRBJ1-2	CSVQGAVYGYTF	TGCAGCGTGCAGGGTGCAGTCTACGGCTACACCTTC
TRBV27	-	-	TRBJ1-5	CASSFFRGQPQHF	TGTGCCAGCAGTTTCTTTCGCGGTCAGCCCCAGCATTTT
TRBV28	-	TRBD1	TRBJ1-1	CASSFPLPGQANTEAFF	TGTGCCAGCAGTTTCCCTCTCCCGGGACAGGCGAACACTGAAGCTTTCTTT
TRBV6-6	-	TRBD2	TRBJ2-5	CASDPGVAGGETQYF	TGTGCCAGCGACCCCGGGGTAGCGGGAGGAGAGACCCAGTACTTC
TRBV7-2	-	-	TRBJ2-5	CASSGRYRGGETQYF	TGTGCCAGCAGCGGACGCTACAGGGGGGGAGAGACCCAGTACTTC
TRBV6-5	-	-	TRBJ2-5	CASREGGEETQYF	TGTGCCAGCAGGGAAGGCGGGGAAGAGACCCAGTACTTC
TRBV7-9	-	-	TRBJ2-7	CASSPTVYEQYF	TGTGCCAGCAGCCCGACAGTCTACGAGCAGTACTTC
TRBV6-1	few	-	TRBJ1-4	CASSMTLVGNEKLFF	TGTGCCAGCAGTATGACCCTCGTCGGGAATGAAAAACTGTTTTTT
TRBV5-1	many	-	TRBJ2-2	CASSSSSSVNTGELFF	TGCGCCAGCAGCTCTTCTAGCTCCGTGAACACCGGGGAGCTGTTTTTT
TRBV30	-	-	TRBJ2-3	CAWRRPTTDTQYF	TGTGCCTGGAGGCGGCCTACCACAGATACGCAGTATTTT
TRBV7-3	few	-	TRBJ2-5	CASSLSGQETQYF	TGTGCCAGCAGCTTATCCGGACAGGAGACCCAGTACTTC
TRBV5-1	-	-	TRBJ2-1	CASSFGLASEQFF	TGCGCCAGCAGCTTTGGGCTAGCGAGTGAGCAGTTCTTC
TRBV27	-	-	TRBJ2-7	CASMTQGSYEQYF	TGTGCCAGCATGACACAGGGCTCCTACGAGCAGTACTTC
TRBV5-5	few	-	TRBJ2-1	CASSPLENEQFF	TGTGCCAGCAGCCCCCTAGAGAATGAGCAGTTCTTC
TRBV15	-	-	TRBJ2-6	CATSRAGSGANVLTF	TGTGCCACCAGCAGAGCAGGCTCTGGGGCCAACGTCCTGACTTTC
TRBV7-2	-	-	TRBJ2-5	CASAQDSWRETQYF	TGTGCCAGCGCCCAGGACAGTTGGAGAGAGACCCAGTACTTC
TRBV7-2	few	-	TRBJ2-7	CASSPGRTYEQYF	TGTGCCAGCAGCCCAGGTCGGACCTACGAGCAGTACTTC
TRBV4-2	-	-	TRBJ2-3	CASSPSSARTDTQYF	TGTGCCAGCAGCCCTTCTAGCGCCCGCACAGATACGCAGTATTTT
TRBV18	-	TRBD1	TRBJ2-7	CASSATGESSYEQYF	TGTGCCAGCTCGGCGACAGGGGAGAGCTCCTACGAGCAGTACTTC
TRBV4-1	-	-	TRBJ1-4	CASSRQGSTNEKLFF	TGCGCCAGCAGCCGGCAGGGTTCAACTAATGAAAAACTGTTTTTT
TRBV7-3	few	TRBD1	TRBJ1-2	CASSYRGNYGYTF	TGTGCCAGCAGCTACAGGGGGAACTATGGCTACACCTTC
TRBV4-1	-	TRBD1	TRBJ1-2	CASSQGTGQRNYGYTF	TGCGCCAGCAGCCAAGGAACGGGACAGCGGAACTATGGCTACACCTTC